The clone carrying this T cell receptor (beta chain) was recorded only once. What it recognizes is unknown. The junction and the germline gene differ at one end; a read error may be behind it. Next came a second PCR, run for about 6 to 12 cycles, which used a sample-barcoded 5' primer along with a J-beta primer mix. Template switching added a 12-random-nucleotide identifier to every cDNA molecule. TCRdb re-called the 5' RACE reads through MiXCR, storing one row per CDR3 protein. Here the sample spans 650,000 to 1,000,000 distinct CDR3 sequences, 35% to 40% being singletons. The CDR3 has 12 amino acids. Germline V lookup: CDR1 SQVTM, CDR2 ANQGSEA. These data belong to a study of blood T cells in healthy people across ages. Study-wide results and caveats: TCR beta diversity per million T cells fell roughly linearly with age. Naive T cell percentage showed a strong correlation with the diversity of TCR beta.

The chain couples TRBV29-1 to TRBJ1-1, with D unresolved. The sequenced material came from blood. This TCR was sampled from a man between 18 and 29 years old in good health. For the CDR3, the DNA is TGCAGCGCCGCCGGGCCTAACACTGAAGCTTTATTT. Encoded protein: CSAAGPNTEALF.